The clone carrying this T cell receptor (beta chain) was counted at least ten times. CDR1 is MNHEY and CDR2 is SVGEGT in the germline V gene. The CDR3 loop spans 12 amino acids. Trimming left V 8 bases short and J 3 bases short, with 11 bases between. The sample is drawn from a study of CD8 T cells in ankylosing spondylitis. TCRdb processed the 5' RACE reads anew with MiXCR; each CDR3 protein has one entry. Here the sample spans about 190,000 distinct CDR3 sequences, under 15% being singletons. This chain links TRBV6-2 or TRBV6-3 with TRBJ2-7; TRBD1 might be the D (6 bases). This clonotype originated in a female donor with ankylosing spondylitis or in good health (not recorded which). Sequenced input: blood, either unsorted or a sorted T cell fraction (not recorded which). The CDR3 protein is CASLGQNYEQYF. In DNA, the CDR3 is TGTGCCAGCTTGGGACAAAACTACGAGCAGTACTTC.